Sequencing of this T cell receptor (beta chain) was carried out in a study of graft-versus-host responses after intestinal transplantation. Study overall: Those transplanted obtained multivisceral, liver-intestinal, or isolated intestinal grafts. General study results and limits: Recipient marrow showed GvH clones, some seen first in ileum or blood.

This clone was recorded a few times. This table comes from immunoSEQ multiplex PCR, and its TCRdb copy is limited to in-frame clones, with some not included. The repertoire has around 8,800 clones, about a quarter of them found once; the top ten carry about 5%. From germline, CDR1 is MNHEY and CDR2 SVGAGI. This CDR3 has 13 residues. Trimming removed 11 bases at V and 2 bases at J, with 15 bases between. The authors seeded roughly 200,000 CFSE-labeled responder cells together with roughly 200,000 irradiated stimulator cells tagged with violet dye. Proliferating responders of the CD3+CD4+ and CD3+CD8+ phenotypes with low CFSE were sorted after the reaction.

The chain recombines TRBV6-5 with TRBJ1-2; tentative D call: TRBD1 (6 bases). This clonotype originated in a human patient who was an organ donor for intestinal transplantation. Source: alloreactive CD8+ T cells from a mixed lymphocyte reaction culture, taken before transplantation. Sample subset: CFSE-low proliferating T cells sorted from approximately 6-day pre-transplant mixed lymphocyte reaction (GvH or HvG direction). The DNA for the CDR3 is TGTGCCGGAGCGGGGGGCCCCAACTATGGCTACACCTTC. This sequence encodes CAGAGGPNYGYTF.